The present T cell receptor (beta chain) was sequenced within a study of CD8+ T cells in alopecia areata. Described treatment: oral pan-JAK inhibitor, 5-10 mg twice daily. Obtained from alopecia areata patients were lesional scalp punch biopsies along with peripheral blood. Investigators isolated RNA and reverse transcribed it into cDNA to act as the sequencing template. Libraries were prepared by immunoSEQ multiplex PCR; TCRdb keeps only in-frame clonotypes and omits some of them. In the table there are more than 150,000 clones, roughly half of which are singletons. The V gene's germline CDR1 is LGHNA and CDR2 YNFKEQ. Trimming pared 1 base from V and 5 bases from J, leaving 8 bases between. The CDR3 consists of 13 residues. This clone was picked up one time.

This receptor was obtained from a human donor with alopecia areata. This rearrangement joins TRBV4-2 to TRBJ1-1; D gene uncertain. This specimen was CD8+ T cells sorted from blood, taken between weeks 51 and 52, from a patient treated with tofacitinib. DNA of the CDR3: TGTGCCAGCAGCCAAGGTTTAAGAACTGAAGCTTTCTTT. Translating it yields CASSQGLRTEAFF.